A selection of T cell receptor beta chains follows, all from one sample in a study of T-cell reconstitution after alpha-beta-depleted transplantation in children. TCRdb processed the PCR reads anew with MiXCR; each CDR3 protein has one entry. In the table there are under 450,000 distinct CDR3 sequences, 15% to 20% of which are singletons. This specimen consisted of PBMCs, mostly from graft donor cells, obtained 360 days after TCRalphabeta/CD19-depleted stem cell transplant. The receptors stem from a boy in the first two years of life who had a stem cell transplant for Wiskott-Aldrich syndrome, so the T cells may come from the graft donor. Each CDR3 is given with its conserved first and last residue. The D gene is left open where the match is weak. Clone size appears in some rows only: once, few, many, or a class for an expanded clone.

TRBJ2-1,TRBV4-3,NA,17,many,TGCGCCAGCAGCCAAGACGAATTCGCGGGACCCTACAATGAGCAGTTCTTC,CASSQDEFAGPYNEQFF
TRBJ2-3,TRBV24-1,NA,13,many,TGTGCCTCCACGACGGCTTCTGAGGATACGCAGTATTTT,CASTTASEDTQYF
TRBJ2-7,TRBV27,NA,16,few,TGTGCCAGCAGTAATCTACAGGGTCCGTTCTCCTACGAGCAGTACTTC,CASSNLQGPFSYEQYF
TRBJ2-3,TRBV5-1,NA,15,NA,TGCGCCAGCAGCTCGGACGATCATAGCACAGATACGCAGTATTTT,CASSSDDHSTDTQYF
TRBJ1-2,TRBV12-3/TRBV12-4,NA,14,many,TGTGCCAGCAGTTTCAGTAAAGCTAACTATGGCTACACCTTC,CASSFSKANYGYTF
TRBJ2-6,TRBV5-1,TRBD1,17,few,TGCGCCAGCAGCTATATGGGACAGGCCTCTGGGGCCAACGTCCTGACTTTC,CASSYMGQASGANVLTF
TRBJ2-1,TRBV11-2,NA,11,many,TGTGCCAGCAGCTCAGCTAATGAGCAGTTCTTC,CASSSANEQFF
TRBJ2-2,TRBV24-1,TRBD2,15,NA,TGTGCCACCAGTCCAGCGGGAGGGGCCACCGGGGAGCTGTTTTTT,CATSPAGGATGELFF
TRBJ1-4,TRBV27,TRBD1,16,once,TGTGCCAGCAGCTTCACCACCGGGACAGGGGCAGGGAAACTGTTTTTT,CASSFTTGTGAGKLFF
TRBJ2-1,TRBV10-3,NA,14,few,TGTGCCATCAGTGAAGATCCGAGATACAATGAGCAGTTCTTC,CAISEDPRYNEQFF
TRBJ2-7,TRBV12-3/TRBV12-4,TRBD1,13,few,TGTGCCAGCACAAGGGCAGGGGGCTACGAGCAGTACTTC,CASTRAGGYEQYF
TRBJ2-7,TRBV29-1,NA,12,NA,TGCAGCGTTGAGACAGTAGCCTACGAGCAGTACTTC,CSVETVAYEQYF
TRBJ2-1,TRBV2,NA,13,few,TGTGCAGCGATCGGGGAAGGGAACAATGAGCAGTTCTTC,CAAIGEGNNEQFF
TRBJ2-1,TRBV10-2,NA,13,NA,TGCGCCAGCAGTGATAGACTTTACAATGAGCAGTTCTTC,CASSDRLYNEQFF
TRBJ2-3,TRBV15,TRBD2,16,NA,TGTGCCACCAGCAGAGGGACTAGCGGACTTACAGATACGCCGTATTTT,CATSRGTSGLTDTPYF
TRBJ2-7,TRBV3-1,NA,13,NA,TGTGCCAGCAGCGACTTGGAGGGGTACGAGCAGTACTTC,CASSDLEGYEQYF
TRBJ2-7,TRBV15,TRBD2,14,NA,TGTGCCACCAGCAGCGCTAGCGGTCCCTACGAGCAGTACTTC,CATSSASGPYEQYF
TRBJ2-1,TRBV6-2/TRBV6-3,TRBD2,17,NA,TGTGCCAGCAGACTTGGGTTTGGGAGGGAGATTTACAATGAGCAGTTCTTC,CASRLGFGREIYNEQFF
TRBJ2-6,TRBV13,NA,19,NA,TGTGCCAGCAGCTCTACCGGTCCCGGGACATGGAAGGGGGCCAACGTCCTGACTTTC,CASSSTGPGTWKGANVLTF
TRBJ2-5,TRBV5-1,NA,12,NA,TGCGCCAGCAGCTTACCAGACGGGACCCAGTACTTC,CASSLPDGTQYF
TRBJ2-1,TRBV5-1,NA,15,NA,TGCGCCAGCAGCTTGAAGGCAGGGAGCAACAATGAGCAGTTCTTC,CASSLKAGSNNEQFF
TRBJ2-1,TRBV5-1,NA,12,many,TGCGCCAGCAGCTCCCCAGGAGGTGAGCAGTTCTTC,CASSSPGGEQFF
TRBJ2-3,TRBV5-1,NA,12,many,TGCGCCAGCAGCTCAAGGGGGGATACGCAGTATTTT,CASSSRGDTQYF
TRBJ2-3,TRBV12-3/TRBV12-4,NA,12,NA,TGTGCCAGCAGCTTGAAGGGTTATACGCAGTATTTT,CASSLKGYTQYF
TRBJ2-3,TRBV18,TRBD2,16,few,TGTGCCAGCTCTGCCTGGACTAGCGGGATCACAGATACGCAGTATTTT,CASSAWTSGITDTQYF
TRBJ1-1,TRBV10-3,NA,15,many,TGTGCCATCAGTGACTCAGGGAGGTTGAACACTGAAGCTTTCTTT,CAISDSGRLNTEAFF
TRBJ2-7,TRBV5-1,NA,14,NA,TGCGCCAGCAGCCACACGACAGGAGGAAACGAGCAGTACTTC,CASSHTTGGNEQYF
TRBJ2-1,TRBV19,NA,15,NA,TGTGCCAGTAGTATAGGGGCGGGATCCTACAATGAGCAGTTCTTC,CASSIGAGSYNEQFF
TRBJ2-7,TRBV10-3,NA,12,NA,TGTGCCACCAGGCCAGGCGAACGCGAGCAGTACTTC,CATRPGEREQYF
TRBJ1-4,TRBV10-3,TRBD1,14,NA,TGTGCCATCAGCGACAGGGGGCTTCAAGAAAAACTGTTTTTT,CAISDRGLQEKLFF
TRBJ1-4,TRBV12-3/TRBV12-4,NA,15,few,TGTGCCAGCAAGTGGGGGAGCAAAACTAATGAAAAACTGTTTTTT,CASKWGSKTNEKLFF
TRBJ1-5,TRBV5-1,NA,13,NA,TGCGCCAGCAGCTTTATGGGGGATCAGCCCCAGCATTTT,CASSFMGDQPQHF
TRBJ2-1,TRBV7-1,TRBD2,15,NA,TGTGCCAGCAGCTCTGTAGCGGGGGGGAGTATGGAGCAGTTCTTC,CASSSVAGGSMEQFF
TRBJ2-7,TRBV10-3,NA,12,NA,TGTGCCATCAGTGAGGCTAGGGGGGAGCAGTACTTC,CAISEARGEQYF
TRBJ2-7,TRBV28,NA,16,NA,TGTGCCAGCAGTTTAGGTGGGGCGGCAATCTCCTACGAGCAGTACTTC,CASSLGGAAISYEQYF
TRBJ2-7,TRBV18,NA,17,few,TGTGCCAGCTCACCACGATCCCTGAGGGTCCTATTCGGCGAGCAGTACTTC,CASSPRSLRVLFGEQYF
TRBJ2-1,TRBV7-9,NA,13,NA,TGTGCCAGCAGCTTAAAGAGGGAGAGTGAGCAGTTCTTC,CASSLKRESEQFF
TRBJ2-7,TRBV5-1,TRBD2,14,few,TGCGCCAGCAAGCAGGCGGGGGGCTCCTACGAGCAGTACTTC,CASKQAGGSYEQYF
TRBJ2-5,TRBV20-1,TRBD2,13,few,TGCAGTGCTAGAGCGGGGGGTTGGGAGACCCAGTACTTC,CSARAGGWETQYF
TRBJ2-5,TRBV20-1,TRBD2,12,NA,TGCAGCGCTCTATGGGGGGGGGAGACCCAGTACTTC,CSALWGGETQYF
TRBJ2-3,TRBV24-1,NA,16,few,TGTGCCACCAGTGAGAATACAGGTTCTAGCACAGATACGCAGTATTTT,CATSENTGSSTDTQYF
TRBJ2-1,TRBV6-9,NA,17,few,TGTGCCAGCAGTTATTCGGATTTACGGACCTTCAGGGATGAGCAGTTCTTC,CASSYSDLRTFRDEQFF
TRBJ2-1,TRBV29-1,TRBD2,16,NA,TGCAGCGTTCAAGGCGGGAGCCGGATAAGCTACAATGAGCAGTTCTTC,CSVQGGSRISYNEQFF
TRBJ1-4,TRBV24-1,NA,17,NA,TGTGCCACCAGTGAAGACACAGTCAGGGGAGCTAATGAAAAACTGTTTTTT,CATSEDTVRGANEKLFF
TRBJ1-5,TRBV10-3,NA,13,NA,TGTGCCATCAGTGAGATCATACATCAGCCCCAGCATTTT,CAISEIIHQPQHF
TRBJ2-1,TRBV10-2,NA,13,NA,TGCGCCAGCACTGAGGCCCCCATCTATGAGCAGTTCTTC,CASTEAPIYEQFF
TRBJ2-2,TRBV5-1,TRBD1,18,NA,TGCGCCAGCAGCTTGAAAGTCGGACAGGGACTGAACACCGGGGAGCTGTTTTTT,CASSLKVGQGLNTGELFF
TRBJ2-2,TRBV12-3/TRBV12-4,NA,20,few,TGTGCCAGCAGTTCCCTGTACCCCACCCAAGACAACGCGAACACCGGGGAGCTGTTTTTT,CASSSLYPTQDNANTGELFF
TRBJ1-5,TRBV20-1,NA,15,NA,TGCAGTGCTAGAGTTGTGGGAAGTAGCAATCAGCCCCAGCATTTT,CSARVVGSSNQPQHF
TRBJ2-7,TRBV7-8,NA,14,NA,TGTGCCAGCAGCTTCAAGACAGGACCCTCCGAGCAGTACTTC,CASSFKTGPSEQYF
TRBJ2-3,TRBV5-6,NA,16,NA,TGTGCCAGCAGCTTGGGGGCAGGCCACCTCACAGATACGCAGTATTTT,CASSLGAGHLTDTQYF
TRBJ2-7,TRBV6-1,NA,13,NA,TGTGCCAGCAGGAAACAGGGTCCCTACGAGCAGTACTTC,CASRKQGPYEQYF
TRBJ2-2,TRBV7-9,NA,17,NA,TGTGCCAGCAGCCGTCTCCCGGGGCCACCTAACACCGGGGAGCTGTTTTTT,CASSRLPGPPNTGELFF
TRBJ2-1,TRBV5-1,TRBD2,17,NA,TGCGCCAGCAGCCGAACGTCTAGCGGACTTAGGTACAATGAGCAGTTCTTC,CASSRTSSGLRYNEQFF
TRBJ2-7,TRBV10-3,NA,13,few,TGTGCCACAGGGTTTAGCTTGAGCTACGAGCAGTACTTC,CATGFSLSYEQYF
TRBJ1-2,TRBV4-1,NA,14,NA,TGCGCCAGCAGCCAAGATTGGGGGGGCTATGGCTACACCTTC,CASSQDWGGYGYTF
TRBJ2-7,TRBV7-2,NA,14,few,TGTGCCAGCAGCTTAGTAACCGCTTCTTACGAGCAGTACTTC,CASSLVTASYEQYF